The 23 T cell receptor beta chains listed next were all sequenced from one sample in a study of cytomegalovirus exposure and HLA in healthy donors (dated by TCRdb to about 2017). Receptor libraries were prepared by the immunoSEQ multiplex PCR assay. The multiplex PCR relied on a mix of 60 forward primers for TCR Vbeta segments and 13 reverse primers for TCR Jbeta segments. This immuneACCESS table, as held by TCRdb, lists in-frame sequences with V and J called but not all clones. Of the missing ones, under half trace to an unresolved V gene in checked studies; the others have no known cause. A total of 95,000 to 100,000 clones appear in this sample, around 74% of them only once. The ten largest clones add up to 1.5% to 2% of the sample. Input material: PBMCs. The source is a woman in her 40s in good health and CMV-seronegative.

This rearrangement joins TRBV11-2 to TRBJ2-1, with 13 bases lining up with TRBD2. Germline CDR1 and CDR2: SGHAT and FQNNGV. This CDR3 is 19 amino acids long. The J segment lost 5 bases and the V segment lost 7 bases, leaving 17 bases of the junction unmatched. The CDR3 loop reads CASTLRGLAGSSLNNEQFF. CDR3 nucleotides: TGTGCCAGCACCCTCAGGGGACTAGCGGGAAGCTCCCTCAACAATGAGCAGTTCTTC.

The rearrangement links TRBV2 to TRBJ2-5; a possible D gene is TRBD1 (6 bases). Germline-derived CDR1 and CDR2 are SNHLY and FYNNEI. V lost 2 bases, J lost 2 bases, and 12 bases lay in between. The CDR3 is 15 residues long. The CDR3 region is CASSELDTGQETQYF. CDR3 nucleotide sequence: TGTGCCAGCAGTGAATTGGATACAGGGCAAGAGACCCAGTACTTC.

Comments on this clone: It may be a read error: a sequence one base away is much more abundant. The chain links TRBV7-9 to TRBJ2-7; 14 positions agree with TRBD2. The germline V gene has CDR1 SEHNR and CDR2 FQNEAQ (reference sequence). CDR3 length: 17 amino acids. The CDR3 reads CSSSQGEGLAGATEQYF. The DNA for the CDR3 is TGTTCCAGCAGCCAAGGGGAGGGACTAGCGGGAGCCACCGAGCAGTACTTC. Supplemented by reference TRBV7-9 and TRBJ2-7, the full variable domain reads DTGVSQNPRHKITKRGQNVTFRCDPISEHNRLYWYRQTLGQGPEFLTYFQNEAQLEKSRLLSDRFSAERPKGSFSTLEIQRTEQGDSAMYLCSSSQGEGLAGATEQYFGPGTRLTVT.

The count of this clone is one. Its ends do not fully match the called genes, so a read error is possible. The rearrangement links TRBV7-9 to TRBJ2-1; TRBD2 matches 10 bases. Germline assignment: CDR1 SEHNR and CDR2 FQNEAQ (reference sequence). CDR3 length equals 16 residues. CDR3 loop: CSSSLRLAGDSNEQFF. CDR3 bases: TGTTCCAGCAGCTTGAGGCTAGCGGGAGATTCGAATGAGCAGTTCTTC.

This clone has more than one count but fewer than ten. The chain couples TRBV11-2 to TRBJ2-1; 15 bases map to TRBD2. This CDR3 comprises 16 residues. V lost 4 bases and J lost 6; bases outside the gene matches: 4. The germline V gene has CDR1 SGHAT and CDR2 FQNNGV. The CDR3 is CASSSGTSGGINEQFF. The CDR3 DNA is TGTGCCAGCAGCTCCGGGACTAGCGGGGGGATCAATGAGCAGTTCTTC.

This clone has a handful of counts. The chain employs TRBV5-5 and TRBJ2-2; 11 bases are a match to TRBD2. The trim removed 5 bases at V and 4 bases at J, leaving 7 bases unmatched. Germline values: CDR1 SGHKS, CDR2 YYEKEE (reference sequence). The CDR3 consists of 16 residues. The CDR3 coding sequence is TGTGCCAGCAGTCAGAATAGCGGGAGGGGCACCGGGGAGCTGTTTTTT. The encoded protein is CASSQNSGRGTGELFF.

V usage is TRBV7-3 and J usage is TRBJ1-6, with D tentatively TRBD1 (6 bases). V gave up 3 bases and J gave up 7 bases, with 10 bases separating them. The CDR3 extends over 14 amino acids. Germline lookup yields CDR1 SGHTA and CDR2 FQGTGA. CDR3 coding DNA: TGTGCCAGCAGCTTGGACAGTGGCAATTCACCCCTCCACTTT. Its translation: CASSLDSGNSPLHF. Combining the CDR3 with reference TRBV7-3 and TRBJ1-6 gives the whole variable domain GAGVSQTPSNKVTEKGKYVELRCDPISGHTALYWYRQSLGQGPEFLIYFQGTGAADDSGLPNDRFFAVRPEGSVSTLKIQRTERGDSAVYLCASSLDSGNSPLHFGNGTRLTVT.

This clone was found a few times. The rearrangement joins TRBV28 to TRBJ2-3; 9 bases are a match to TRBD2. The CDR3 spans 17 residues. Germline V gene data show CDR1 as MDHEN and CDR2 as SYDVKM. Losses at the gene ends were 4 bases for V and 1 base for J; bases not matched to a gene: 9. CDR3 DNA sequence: TGTGCCAGCAGTTCACTCCTCTTAGCGGGAGGCACAGATACGCAGTATTTT. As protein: CASSSLLLAGGTDTQYF. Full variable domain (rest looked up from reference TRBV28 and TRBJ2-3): DVKVTQSSRYLVKRTGEKVFLECVQDMDHENMFWYRQDPGLGLRLIYFSYDVKMKEKGDIPEGYSVSREKKERFSLILESASTNQTSMYLCASSSLLLAGGTDTQYFGPGTRLTVL.

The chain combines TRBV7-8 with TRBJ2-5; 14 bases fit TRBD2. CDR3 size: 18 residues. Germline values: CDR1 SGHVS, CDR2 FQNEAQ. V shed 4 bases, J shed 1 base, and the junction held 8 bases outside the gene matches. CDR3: CASSYATSGGVFQETQYF. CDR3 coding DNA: TGTGCCAGCAGCTATGCGACTAGCGGGGGGGTTTTCCAAGAGACCCAGTACTTC.

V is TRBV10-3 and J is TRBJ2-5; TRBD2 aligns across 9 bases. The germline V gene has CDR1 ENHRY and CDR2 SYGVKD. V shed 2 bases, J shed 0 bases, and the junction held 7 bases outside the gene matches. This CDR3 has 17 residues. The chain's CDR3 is CAISELAGKSYQETQYF. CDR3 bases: TGTGCCATCAGTGAGCTAGCGGGGAAATCGTACCAAGAGACCCAGTACTTC.

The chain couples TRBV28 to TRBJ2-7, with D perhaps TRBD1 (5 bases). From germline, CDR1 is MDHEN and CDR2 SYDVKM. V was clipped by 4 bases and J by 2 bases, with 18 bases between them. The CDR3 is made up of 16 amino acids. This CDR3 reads CASSSLNQGGPYEQYF. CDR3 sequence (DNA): TGTGCCAGCAGTTCGCTCAACCAGGGCGGCCCCTACGAGCAGTACTTC.

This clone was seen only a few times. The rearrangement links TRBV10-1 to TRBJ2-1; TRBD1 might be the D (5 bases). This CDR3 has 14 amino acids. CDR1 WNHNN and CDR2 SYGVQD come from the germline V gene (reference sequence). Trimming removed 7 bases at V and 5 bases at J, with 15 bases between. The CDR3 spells CASNNQKQDNEQFF. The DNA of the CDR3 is TGCGCCAGCAATAACCAGAAACAGGACAATGAGCAGTTCTTC.

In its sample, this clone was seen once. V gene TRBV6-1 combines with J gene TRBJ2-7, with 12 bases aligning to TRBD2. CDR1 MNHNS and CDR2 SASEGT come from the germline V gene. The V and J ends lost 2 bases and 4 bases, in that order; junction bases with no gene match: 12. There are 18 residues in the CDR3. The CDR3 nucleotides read TGTGCCAGCAGTGAATTTGGGGGGGCCGGGACTAGCGGGTACGAGCAGTACTTC. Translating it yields CASSEFGGAGTSGYEQYF.

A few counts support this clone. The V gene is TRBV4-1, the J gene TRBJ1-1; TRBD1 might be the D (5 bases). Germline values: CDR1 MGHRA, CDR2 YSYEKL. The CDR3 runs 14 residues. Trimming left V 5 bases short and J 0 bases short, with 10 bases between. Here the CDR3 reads CASSAGHLNTEAFF. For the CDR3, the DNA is TGCGCCAGCAGCGCCGGACACTTGAACACTGAAGCTTTCTTT.

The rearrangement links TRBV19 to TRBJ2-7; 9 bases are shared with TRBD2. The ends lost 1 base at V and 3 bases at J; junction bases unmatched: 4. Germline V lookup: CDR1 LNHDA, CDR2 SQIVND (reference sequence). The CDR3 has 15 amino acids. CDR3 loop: CASSIGQREVYEQYF. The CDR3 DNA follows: TGTGCCAGTAGTATAGGTCAGCGGGAGGTCTACGAGCAGTACTTC. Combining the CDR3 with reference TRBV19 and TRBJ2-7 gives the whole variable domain DGGITQSPKYLFRKEGQNVTLSCEQNLNHDAMYWYRQDPGQGLRLIYYSQIVNDFQKGDIAEGYSVSREKKESFPLTVTSAQKNPTAFYLCASSIGQREVYEQYFGPGTRLTVT.

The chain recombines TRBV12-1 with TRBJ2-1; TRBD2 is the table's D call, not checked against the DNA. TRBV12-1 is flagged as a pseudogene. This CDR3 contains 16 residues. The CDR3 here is CASSIKRGGSYNEQFF. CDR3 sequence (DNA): TGTGCCAGCAGCATAAAACGGGGGGGTTCCTACAATGAGCAGTTCTTC.

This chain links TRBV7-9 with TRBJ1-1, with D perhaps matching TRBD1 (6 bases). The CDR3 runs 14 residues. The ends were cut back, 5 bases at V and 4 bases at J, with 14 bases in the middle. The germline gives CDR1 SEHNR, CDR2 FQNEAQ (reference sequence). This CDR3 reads CASSHNREGTEAFF. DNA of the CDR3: TGTGCCAGCAGCCACAACAGGGAAGGCACTGAAGCTTTCTTT.

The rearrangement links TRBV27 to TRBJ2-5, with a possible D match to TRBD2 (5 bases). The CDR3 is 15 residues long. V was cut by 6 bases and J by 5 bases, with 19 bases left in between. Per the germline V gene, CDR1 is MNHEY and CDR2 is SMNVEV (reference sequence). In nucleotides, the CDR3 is TGTGCCAGCAGCTTAAACACGGGGTCCAGCGAGACCCAGTACTTC. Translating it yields CASSLNTGSSETQYF.

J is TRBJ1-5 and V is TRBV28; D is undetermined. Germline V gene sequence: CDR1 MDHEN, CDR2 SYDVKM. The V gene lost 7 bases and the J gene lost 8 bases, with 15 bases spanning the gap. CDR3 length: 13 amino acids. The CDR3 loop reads CASTFRVIEPQHF. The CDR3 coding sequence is TGTGCCAGCACCTTCCGCGTGATCGAGCCCCAGCATTTT.

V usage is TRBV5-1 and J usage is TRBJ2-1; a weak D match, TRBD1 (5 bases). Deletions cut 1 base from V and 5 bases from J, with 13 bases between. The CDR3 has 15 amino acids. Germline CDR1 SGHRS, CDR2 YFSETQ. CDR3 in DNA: TGCGCCAGCAGCTTGAATCCGGACACCCACAATGAGCAGTTCTTC. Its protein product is CASSLNPDTHNEQFF.

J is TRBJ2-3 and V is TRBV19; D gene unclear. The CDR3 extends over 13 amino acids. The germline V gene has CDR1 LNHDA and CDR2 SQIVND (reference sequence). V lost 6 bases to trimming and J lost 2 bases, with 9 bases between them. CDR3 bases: TGTGCCAGTAGCGAGACTTTCACAGATACGCAGTATTTT. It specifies CASSETFTDTQYF.

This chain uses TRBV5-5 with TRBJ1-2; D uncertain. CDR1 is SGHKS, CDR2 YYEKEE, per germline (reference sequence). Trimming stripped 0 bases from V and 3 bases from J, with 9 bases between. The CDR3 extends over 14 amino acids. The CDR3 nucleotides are TGTGCCAGCAGCTTGGCAGATTGGTACTATGGCTACACCTTC. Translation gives CASSLADWYYGYTF.

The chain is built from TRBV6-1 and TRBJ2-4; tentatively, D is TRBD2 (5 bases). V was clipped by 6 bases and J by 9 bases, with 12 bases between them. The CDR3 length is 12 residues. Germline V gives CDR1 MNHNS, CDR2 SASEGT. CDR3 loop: CASRGGEGIQYF. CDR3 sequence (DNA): TGTGCCAGCAGAGGAGGAGAGGGCATTCAGTACTTC.